This is a list of T cell receptor beta chains from one sample in a study of shared clonotypes between healthy human individuals. Libraries were prepared by immunoSEQ multiplex PCR; TCRdb keeps only in-frame clonotypes and omits some of them. This sample has hundreds of thousands of clones, with approximately 79% found just once. Sequencing input: memory CD4+ T cells sorted from blood. The receptors come from a young woman in good health. The CDR3 runs from the conserved cysteine through the conserved F or W. The D gene is left open where the match is weak. Size values are once, few and many counts, or a class for expanded clones, and some rows have none.

d_call | j_call | v_call | clone_size | cdr3_aa | cdr3_nt
. | TRBJ1-1 | TRBV6-4 | . | CASSDGTGSTEAFF | TGTGCCAGCAGTGACGGGACGGGTTCCACTGAAGCTTTCTTT
. | TRBJ2-1 | TRBV7-6 | once | CASSLGLGNEQFF | TGTGCCAGCAGCTTAGGATTGGGTAATGAGCAGTTCTTC
. | TRBJ1-2 | TRBV4-2 | . | CASSLDAAAYGYTF | TGTGCCAGCAGCTTGGACGCAGCCGCCTATGGCTACACCTTC
. | TRBJ1-1 | TRBV5-6 | few | CASSPYDTRGEAFF | TGTGCCAGCAGCCCGTACGATACTAGGGGTGAAGCTTTCTTT
TRBD1 | TRBJ2-1 | TRBV6-5 | once | CASSRDRVGEQFF | TGTGCCAGCAGTCGAGACAGGGTAGGCGAGCAGTTCTTC
. | TRBJ1-1 | TRBV5-6 | . | CASSLWLLNTEAFF | TGTGCCAGCAGCTTGTGGCTTCTGAACACTGAAGCTTTCTTT
. | TRBJ1-2 | TRBV25-1 | . | CASSEFGAVSDGYTF | TGTGCCAGCAGTGAATTTGGGGCAGTTTCGGATGGCTACACCTTC
TRBD2 | TRBJ2-1 | TRBV7-3 | . | CASSRGVAGGLDEQFF | TGTGCCAGCAGCCGAGGAGTAGCGGGAGGGCTGGATGAGCAGTTCTTC
. | TRBJ2-3 | TRBV5-4 | . | CASSPGSSLSTDTQYF | TGTGCCAGCAGCCCCGGGTCATCCCTTAGCACAGATACGCAGTATTTT
. | TRBJ2-5 | TRBV18 | . | CASSPGQSGETQYF | TGTGCCAGCTCACCAGGGCAATCCGGGGAGACCCAGTACTTC
. | TRBJ1-1 | TRBV29-1 | . | CSVGLDSNTEAFF | TGCAGCGTTGGTCTCGACAGTAACACTGAAGCTTTCTTT